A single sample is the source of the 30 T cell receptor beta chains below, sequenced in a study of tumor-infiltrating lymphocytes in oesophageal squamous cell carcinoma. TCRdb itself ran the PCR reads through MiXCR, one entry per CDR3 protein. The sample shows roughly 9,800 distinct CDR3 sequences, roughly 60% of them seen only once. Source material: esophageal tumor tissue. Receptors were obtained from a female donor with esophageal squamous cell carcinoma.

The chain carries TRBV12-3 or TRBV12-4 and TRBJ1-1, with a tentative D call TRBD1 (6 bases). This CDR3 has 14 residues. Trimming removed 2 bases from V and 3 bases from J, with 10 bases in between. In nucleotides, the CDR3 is TGTGCCAGCAGTTTACGGGGGGCGGACACTGAAGCTTTCTTT. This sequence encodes CASSLRGADTEAFF.

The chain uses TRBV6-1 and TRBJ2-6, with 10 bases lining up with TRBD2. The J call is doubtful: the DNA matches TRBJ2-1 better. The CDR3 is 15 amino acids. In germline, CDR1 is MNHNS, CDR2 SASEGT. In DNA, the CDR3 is TGTGCCAGCAGTGAGGGACTAGCGAACTACAATGAGCAGTTCTTC. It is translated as CASSEGLANYNEQFF.

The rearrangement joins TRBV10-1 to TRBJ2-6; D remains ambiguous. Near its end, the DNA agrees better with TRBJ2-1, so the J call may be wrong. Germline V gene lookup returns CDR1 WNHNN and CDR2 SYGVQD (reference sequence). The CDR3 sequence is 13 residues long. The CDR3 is CASSEFRYNEQFF. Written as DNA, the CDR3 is TGCGCCAGCAGTGAATTCAGATACAATGAGCAGTTCTTC.

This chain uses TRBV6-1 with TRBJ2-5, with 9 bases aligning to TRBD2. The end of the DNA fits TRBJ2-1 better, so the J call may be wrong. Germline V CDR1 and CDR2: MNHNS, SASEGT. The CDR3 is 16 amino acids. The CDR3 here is CASSEAWAGGPAEQFF. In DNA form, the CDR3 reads TGTGCCAGCAGTGAAGCATGGGCGGGAGGGCCGGCTGAGCAGTTCTTC.

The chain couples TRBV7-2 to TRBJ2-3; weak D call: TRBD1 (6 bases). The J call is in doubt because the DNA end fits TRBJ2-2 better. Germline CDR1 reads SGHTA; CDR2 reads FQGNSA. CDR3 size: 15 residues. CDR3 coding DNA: TGTGCCATAAAGAGGACAGCATCGAACACCGGGGAGCTGTTTTTT. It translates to CAIKRTASNTGELFF.

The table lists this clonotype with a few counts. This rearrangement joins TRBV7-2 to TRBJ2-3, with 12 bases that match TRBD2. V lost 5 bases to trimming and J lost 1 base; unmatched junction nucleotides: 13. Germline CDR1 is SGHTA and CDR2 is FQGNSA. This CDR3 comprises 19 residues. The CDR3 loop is CASSPGKGTSGRGTDTQYF. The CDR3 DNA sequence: TGTGCCAGCAGCCCGGGGAAAGGGACTAGCGGGCGGGGCACAGATACGCAGTATTTT.

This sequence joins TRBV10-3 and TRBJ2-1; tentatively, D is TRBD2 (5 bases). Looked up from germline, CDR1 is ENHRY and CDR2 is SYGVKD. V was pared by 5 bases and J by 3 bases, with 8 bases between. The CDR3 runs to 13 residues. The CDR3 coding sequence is TGTGCCATCAGTTGGGGAGTCTACAATGAGCAGTTCTTC. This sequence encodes CAISWGVYNEQFF.

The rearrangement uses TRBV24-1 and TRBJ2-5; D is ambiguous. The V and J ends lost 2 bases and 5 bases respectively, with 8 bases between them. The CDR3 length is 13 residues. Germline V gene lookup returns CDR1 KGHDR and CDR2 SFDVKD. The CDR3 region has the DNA TGTGCCACCAGTGATTCTTGGGTGGAGACCCAGTACTTC. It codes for CATSDSWVETQYF.

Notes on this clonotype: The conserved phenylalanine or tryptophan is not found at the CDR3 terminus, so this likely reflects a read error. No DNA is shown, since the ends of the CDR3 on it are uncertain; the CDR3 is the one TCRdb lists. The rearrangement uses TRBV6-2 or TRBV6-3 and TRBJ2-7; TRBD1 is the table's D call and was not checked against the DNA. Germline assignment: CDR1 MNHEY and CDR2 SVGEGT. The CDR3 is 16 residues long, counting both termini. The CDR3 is CASSYRDMGYGYTFGS.

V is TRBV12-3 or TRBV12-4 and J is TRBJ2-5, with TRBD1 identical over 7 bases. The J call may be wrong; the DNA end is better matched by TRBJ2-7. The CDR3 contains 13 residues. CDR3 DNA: TGTGCCAGCAGCCAAAGGGACAGTCTCGAGCAGTACTTC. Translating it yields CASSQRDSLEQYF.

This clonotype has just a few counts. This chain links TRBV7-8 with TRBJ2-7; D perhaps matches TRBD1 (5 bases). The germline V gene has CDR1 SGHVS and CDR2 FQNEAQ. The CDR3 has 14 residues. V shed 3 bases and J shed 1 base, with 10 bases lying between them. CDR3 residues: CASSLQGFSYEQYF. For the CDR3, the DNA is TGTGCCAGCAGCTTGCAGGGTTTTTCCTACGAGCAGTACTTC.

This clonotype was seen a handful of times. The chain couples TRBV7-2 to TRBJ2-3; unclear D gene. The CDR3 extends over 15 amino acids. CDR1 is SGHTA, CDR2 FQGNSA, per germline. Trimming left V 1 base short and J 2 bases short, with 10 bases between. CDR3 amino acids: CASSLVVGPTDTQYF. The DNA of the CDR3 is TGTGCCAGCAGCTTAGTGGTAGGCCCCACAGATACGCAGTATTTT.

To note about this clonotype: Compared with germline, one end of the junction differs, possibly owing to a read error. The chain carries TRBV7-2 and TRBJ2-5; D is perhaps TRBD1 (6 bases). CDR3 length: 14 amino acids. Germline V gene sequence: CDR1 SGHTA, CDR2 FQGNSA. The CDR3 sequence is CASSPQGNNSPLHF. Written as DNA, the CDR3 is TGTGCCAGCAGCCCCCAGGGGAATAATTCACCCCTCCACTTC.

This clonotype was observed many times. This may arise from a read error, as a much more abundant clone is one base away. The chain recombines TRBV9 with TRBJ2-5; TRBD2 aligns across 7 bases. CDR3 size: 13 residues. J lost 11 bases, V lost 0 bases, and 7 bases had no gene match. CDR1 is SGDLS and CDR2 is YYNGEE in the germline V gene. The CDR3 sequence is CASSVGLAYEQYF. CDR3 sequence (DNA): TGTGCCAGCAGCGTAGGACTAGCCTATGAGCAGTACTTC.

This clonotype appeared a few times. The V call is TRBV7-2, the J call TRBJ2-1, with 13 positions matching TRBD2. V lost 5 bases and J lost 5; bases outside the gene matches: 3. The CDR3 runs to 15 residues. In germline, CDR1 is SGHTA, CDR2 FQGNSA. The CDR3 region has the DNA TGTGCCAGCAGCCATGGGACTAGCGGGGACAATGAGCAGTTCTTC. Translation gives CASSHGTSGDNEQFF.

DNA of the CDR3: TGTGCCAGCAGTAGACTAGCGGGCACCTACGAGCAGTACTTC. Its protein product is CASSRLAGTYEQYF. V gene TRBV28 combines with J gene TRBJ2-5, with 10 bases identical to TRBD2. The end of the DNA fits TRBJ2-7 better, so the J call may be wrong. The CDR3 sequence is 14 residues long. CDR1 MDHEN and CDR2 SYDVKM come from the germline V gene.

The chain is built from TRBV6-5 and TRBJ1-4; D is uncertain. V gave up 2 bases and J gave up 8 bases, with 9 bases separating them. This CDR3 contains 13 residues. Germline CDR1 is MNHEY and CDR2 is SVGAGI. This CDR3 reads CASSYTIAEKLFF. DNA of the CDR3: TGTGCCAGCAGTTACACCATCGCGGAAAAACTGTTTTTT.

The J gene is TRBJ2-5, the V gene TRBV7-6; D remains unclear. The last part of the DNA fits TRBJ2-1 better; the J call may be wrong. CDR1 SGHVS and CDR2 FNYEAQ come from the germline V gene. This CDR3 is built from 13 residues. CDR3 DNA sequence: TGTGCCAGCAGCTTACCGGCCGGCGATGAGCAGTTCTTC. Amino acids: CASSLPAGDEQFF.

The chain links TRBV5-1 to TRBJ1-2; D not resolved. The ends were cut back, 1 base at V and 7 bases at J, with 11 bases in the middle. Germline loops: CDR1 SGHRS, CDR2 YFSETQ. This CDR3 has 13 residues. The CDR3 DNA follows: TGCGCCAGCAGCTTGATGGGGATGGGTGGCTACACCTTC. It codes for CASSLMGMGGYTF. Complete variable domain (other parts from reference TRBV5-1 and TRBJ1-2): KAGVTQTPRYLIKTRGQQVTLSCSPISGHRSVSWYQQTPGQGLQFLFEYFSETQRNKGNFPGRFSGRQFSNSRSEMNVSTLELGDSALYLCASSLMGMGGYTFGSGTRLTVV.

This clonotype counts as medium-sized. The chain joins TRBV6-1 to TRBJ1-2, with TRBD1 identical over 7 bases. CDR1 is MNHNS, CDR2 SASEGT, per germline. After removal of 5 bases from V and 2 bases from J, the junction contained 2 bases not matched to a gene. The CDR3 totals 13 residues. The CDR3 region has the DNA TGTGCCAGCAGTAAGGGACAGAACTATGGCTACACCTTC. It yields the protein CASSKGQNYGYTF.

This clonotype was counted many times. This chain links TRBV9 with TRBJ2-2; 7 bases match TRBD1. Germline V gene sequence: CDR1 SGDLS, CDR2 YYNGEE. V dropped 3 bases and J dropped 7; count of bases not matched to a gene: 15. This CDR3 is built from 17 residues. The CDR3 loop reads CASSATLQDRVGGELFF. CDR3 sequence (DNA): TGTGCCAGCAGCGCAACCCTTCAAGACAGGGTTGGCGGGGAGCTGTTTTTT.

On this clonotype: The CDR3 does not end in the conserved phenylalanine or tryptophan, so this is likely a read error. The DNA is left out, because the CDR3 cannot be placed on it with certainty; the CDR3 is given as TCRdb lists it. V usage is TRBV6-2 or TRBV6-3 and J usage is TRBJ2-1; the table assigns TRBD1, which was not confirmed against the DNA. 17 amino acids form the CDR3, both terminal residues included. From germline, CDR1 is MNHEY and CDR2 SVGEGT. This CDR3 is CASSLEFGTAYGYTFGS.

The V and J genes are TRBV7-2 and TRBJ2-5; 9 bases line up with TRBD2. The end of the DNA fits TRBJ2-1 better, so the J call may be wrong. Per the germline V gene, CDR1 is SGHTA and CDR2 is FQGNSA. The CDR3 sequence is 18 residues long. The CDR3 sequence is CASSFPRGGGRARNEQFF. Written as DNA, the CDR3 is TGTGCCAGCAGCTTCCCCAGGGGAGGCGGGAGGGCCAGGAATGAGCAGTTCTTC.

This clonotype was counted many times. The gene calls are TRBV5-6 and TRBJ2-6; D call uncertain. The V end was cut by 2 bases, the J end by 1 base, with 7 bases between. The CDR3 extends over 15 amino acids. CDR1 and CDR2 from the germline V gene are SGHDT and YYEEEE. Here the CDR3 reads CASSFKGSGANVLTF. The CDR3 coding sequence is TGTGCCAGCAGCTTCAAGGGTTCTGGGGCCAACGTCCTGACTTTC.

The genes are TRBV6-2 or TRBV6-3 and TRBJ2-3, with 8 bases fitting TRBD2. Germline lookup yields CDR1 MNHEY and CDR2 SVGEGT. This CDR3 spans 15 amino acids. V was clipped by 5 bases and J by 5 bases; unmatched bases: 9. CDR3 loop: CASSDRPGGLDTQYF. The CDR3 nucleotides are TGTGCCAGCAGTGACCGCCCGGGAGGGTTAGATACGCAGTATTTT.

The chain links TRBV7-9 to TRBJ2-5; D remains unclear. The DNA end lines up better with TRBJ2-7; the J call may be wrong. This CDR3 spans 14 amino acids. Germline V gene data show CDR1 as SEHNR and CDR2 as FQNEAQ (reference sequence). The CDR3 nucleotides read TGTGCCAGCAGCTTAGTGCTCACCCAGGACGAGCAGTACTTC. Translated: CASSLVLTQDEQYF.

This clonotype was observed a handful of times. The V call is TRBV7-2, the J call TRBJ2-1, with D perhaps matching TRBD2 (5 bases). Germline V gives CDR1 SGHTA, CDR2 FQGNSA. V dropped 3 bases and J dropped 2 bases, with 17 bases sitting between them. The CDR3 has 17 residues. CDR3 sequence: CASSLERTYPPYNEQFF. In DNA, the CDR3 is TGTGCCAGCAGCTTGGAAAGGACTTACCCGCCCTACAATGAGCAGTTCTTC. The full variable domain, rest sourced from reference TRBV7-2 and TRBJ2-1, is GAGVSQSPSNKVTEKGKDVELRCDPISGHTALYWYRQSLGQGLEFLIYFQGNSAPDKSGLPSDRFSAERTGGSVSTLTIQRTQQEDSAVYLCASSLERTYPPYNEQFFGPGTRLTVL.

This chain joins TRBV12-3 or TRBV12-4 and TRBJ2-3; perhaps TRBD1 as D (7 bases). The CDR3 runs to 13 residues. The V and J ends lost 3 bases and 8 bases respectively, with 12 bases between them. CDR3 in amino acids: CASSFNRGGTQYF. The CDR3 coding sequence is TGTGCCAGCAGTTTTAACAGGGGAGGTACGCAGTATTTT.

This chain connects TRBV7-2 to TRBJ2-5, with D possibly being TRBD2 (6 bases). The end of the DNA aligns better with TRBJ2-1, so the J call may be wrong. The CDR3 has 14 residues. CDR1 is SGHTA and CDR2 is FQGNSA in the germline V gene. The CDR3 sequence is CASSPPTRNNEQFF. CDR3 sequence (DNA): TGTGCCAGCAGCCCCCCGACTAGGAACAATGAGCAGTTCTTC.

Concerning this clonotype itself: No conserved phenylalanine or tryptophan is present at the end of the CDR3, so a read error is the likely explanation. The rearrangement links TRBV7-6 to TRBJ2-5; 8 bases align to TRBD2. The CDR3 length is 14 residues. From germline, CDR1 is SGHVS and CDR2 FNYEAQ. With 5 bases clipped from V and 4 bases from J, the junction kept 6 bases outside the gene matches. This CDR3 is CASSLTGTRETQYL. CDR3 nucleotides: TGTGCCAGCAGCCTTACAGGGACTAGAGAGACCCAGTACCTC.